One sample yielded the 20 T cell receptor beta chains listed below, sequenced in a study of shared clonotypes between healthy human individuals. The table came from immunoSEQ multiplex PCR; TCRdb's copy has only in-frame clones and leaves some out. Here the sample spans approximately 940,000 clones, over 75% being singletons. The sequenced sample was memory CD4+ T cells sorted from blood. Described subset: CD45RA-negative fraction. The origin of the receptors is a young man in good health.

The chain employs TRBV9 and TRBJ2-5; 9 nucleotides align to TRBD2. CDR1 and CDR2 (germline): SGDLS, YYNGEE. V was pared by 0 bases and J by 0 bases, with 6 bases of the junction left unmatched. The CDR3 spans 17 residues. This chain's CDR3 is CASSVGLAGTYQETQYF. The CDR3 DNA is TGTGCCAGCAGCGTAGGGCTAGCGGGGACGTACCAAGAGACCCAGTACTTC. Full variable domain (outside the CDR3, taken from reference TRBV9 and TRBJ2-5): DSGVTQTPKHLITATGQRVTLRCSPRSGDLSVYWYQQSLDQGLQFLIQYYNGEERAKGNILERFSAQQFPDLHSELNLSSLELGDSALYFCASSVGLAGTYQETQYFGPGTRLLVL.

With regard to this clone: Within the sample, other DNA sequences also encode this same CDR3. J is TRBJ1-5 and V is TRBV7-2; D is undetermined. Germline loops: CDR1 SGHTA, CDR2 FQGNSA. This CDR3 spans 13 amino acids. Trimming cost V 4 bases and J 2 bases, with 6 bases left between them. This CDR3 reads CASSSRGNQPQHF. The CDR3 DNA reads as TGTGCCAGCAGCTCCCGCGGCAATCAGCCCCAGCATTTT.

The rearrangement links TRBV19 to TRBJ2-7; D is perhaps TRBD1 (6 bases). The CDR3 sequence is 14 residues long. With 10 bases removed from V and 1 base from J, the gap between germline ends came to 17 bases. The germline V gene has CDR1 LNHDA and CDR2 SQIVND (reference sequence). The DNA of the CDR3 is TGTGCCACCAAACCCTACAGGGAATCCTACGAGCAGTACTTC. It yields the protein CATKPYRESYEQYF.

Concerning this clone itself: Other DNA sequences in this sample translate to the same CDR3. This chain joins TRBV10-3 and TRBJ2-7, with 11 bases identical to TRBD2. Germline CDR1 is ENHRY and CDR2 is SYGVKD. The CDR3 runs to 15 residues. With 2 bases clipped from V and 0 bases from J, the junction kept 0 bases outside the gene matches. In DNA, the CDR3 is TGTGCCATCAGTGAGGGGACTAGCGGCTCCTACGAGCAGTACTTC. The encoded protein is CAISEGTSGSYEQYF.

The chain has TRBV7-2 and TRBJ2-2, with TRBD2 as a possible D gene (5 bases). V lost 3 bases and J lost 1, with 9 bases in between. The CDR3 covers 15 residues. Germline values: CDR1 SGHTA, CDR2 FQGNSA. DNA for the CDR3: TGTGCCAGCAGCTTGACTACCTTGAACACCGGGGAGCTGTTTTTT. Its translation is CASSLTTLNTGELFF. The full variable domain, rest sourced from reference TRBV7-2 and TRBJ2-2, is GAGVSQSPSNKVTEKGKDVELRCDPISGHTALYWYRQSLGQGLEFLIYFQGNSAPDKSGLPSDRFSAERTGGSVSTLTIQRTQQEDSAVYLCASSLTTLNTGELFFGEGSRLTVL.

V is TRBV11-2 and J is TRBJ2-7; 10 positions agree with TRBD2. V was clipped by 6 bases and J by 4 bases; unmatched bases: 3. Germline V gene sequence: CDR1 SGHAT, CDR2 FQNNGV. CDR3 size: 13 residues. As DNA, the CDR3 is TGTGCCAGCAGGACTAGCGGGTCTTACGAGCAGTACTTC. Protein: CASRTSGSYEQYF.

This rearrangement joins TRBV19 to TRBJ1-1, with D maybe TRBD1 (5 bases). The CDR3 has 14 amino acids. The germline V gene encodes CDR1 LNHDA and CDR2 SQIVND (reference sequence). Between the trimmed V and J ends, which lost 5 bases and 0 bases, there was a span of 10 bases. CDR3 amino acids: CASSSQAVNTEAFF. CDR3 bases: TGTGCCAGTAGTTCACAGGCCGTGAACACTGAAGCTTTCTTT. Drawing the rest from reference TRBV19 and TRBJ1-1, the complete variable domain is DGGITQSPKYLFRKEGQNVTLSCEQNLNHDAMYWYRQDPGQGLRLIYYSQIVNDFQKGDIAEGYSVSREKKESFPLTVTSAQKNPTAFYLCASSSQAVNTEAFFGQGTRLTVV.

The genes are TRBV4-1 and TRBJ1-6; D is undetermined. V lost 1 base and J 6 bases, leaving 13 bases between the germline ends. This CDR3 comprises 16 residues. The germline CDR1 and CDR2 sequences are MGHRA and YSYEKL. In DNA form, the CDR3 reads TGCGCCAGCAGCCAAGCGTTATCGGGAACTAATTCACCCCTCCACTTT. Translating it yields CASSQALSGTNSPLHF.

The chain joins TRBV29-1 to TRBJ2-3; 8 positions agree with TRBD2. Germline CDR1 is SQVTM and CDR2 is ANQGSEA. This CDR3 is 15 amino acids long. J gave up 0 bases and V 7 bases, and 9 bases lay outside the gene matches. The CDR3: CSAATSVSSTDTQYF. CDR3 DNA: TGCAGCGCCGCGACTAGCGTTTCTAGCACAGATACGCAGTATTTT.

As for this clone: At the DNA level, this CDR3 is encoded by other sequences in the same sample as well. The chain couples TRBV9 to TRBJ1-2; D might be TRBD1 (5 bases). The germline V gene has CDR1 SGDLS and CDR2 YYNGEE. With 0 bases removed from V and 7 bases from J, the gap between germline ends came to 10 bases. The CDR3 is made up of 13 amino acids. CDR3 amino acids: CASSVEGYGGYTF. The CDR3, as DNA: TGTGCCAGCAGCGTAGAGGGGTACGGTGGCTACACCTTC. Full variable domain (outside the CDR3, taken from reference TRBV9 and TRBJ1-2): DSGVTQTPKHLITATGQRVTLRCSPRSGDLSVYWYQQSLDQGLQFLIQYYNGEERAKGNILERFSAQQFPDLHSELNLSSLELGDSALYFCASSVEGYGGYTFGSGTRLTVV.

This clone turned up a few times. This chain links TRBV30 with TRBJ1-2, with D possibly TRBD1 on 6 matching bases. With 8 bases removed from V and 3 bases from J, the gap between germline ends came to 13 bases. Looked up from germline, CDR1 is GTSNPN and CDR2 is SVGIG (reference sequence). The CDR3 contains 12 residues. The CDR3 bases are TGTGCCGCAACCGGGACATACTATGGCTACACCTTC. This sequence encodes CAATGTYYGYTF.

J is TRBJ1-2 and V is TRBV19; D unresolved. The V end was cut by 1 base, the J end by 4 bases, with 13 bases between. The germline V gene encodes CDR1 LNHDA and CDR2 SQIVND (reference sequence). This CDR3 region has 15 residues. Here the CDR3 reads CASSIGGKPLYGYTF. CDR3 nucleotide sequence: TGTGCCAGTAGTATAGGTGGAAAACCCCTCTATGGCTACACCTTC. The whole variable domain, remainder taken from reference TRBV19 and TRBJ1-2, is DGGITQSPKYLFRKEGQNVTLSCEQNLNHDAMYWYRQDPGQGLRLIYYSQIVNDFQKGDIAEGYSVSREKKESFPLTVTSAQKNPTAFYLCASSIGGKPLYGYTFGSGTRLTVV.

This clone has more than one count but fewer than ten. The chain recombines TRBV7-8 with TRBJ1-4; TRBD1 agrees at 8 bases. The CDR3 loop spans 14 amino acids. The V segment lost 5 bases and the J segment 8 bases; nucleotides outside the gene matches: 7. Germline V gives CDR1 SGHVS, CDR2 FQNEAQ. The CDR3 coding sequence is TGTGCCAGCAGCCAGGGGACAGGCGTGGAAAAACTGTTTTTT. Protein: CASSQGTGVEKLFF.

CDR3 nucleotides: TGCGCCAGCAGCTTGGGATCGAAGACTTTTAATCCGGGACACCTCCATACTAACTATGGCTACACCTTC. Protein: CASSLGSKTFNPGHLHTNYGYTF. The chain carries TRBV5-1 and TRBJ1-2; the D gene is possibly TRBD1 (6 bases). CDR1 and CDR2 from the germline V gene are SGHRS and YFSETQ. Between the trimmed V and J ends, which lost 0 bases and 0 bases, there was a span of 33 bases. The CDR3 consists of 23 residues.

CDR3 protein: CASSQRLTGYNSPLHF. CDR3 DNA: TGCGCCAGCAGCCAAAGGCTTACGGGCTATAATTCACCCCTCCACTTT. V is TRBV4-1 and J is TRBJ1-6; D ambiguous. The CDR3 runs 16 residues. CDR1 MGHRA and CDR2 YSYEKL come from the germline V gene. Trimming removed 2 bases at V and 3 bases at J, with 11 bases between.

This sequence joins TRBV5-1 and TRBJ1-5; weak D call: TRBD1 (5 bases). CDR1 and CDR2 from the germline V gene are SGHRS and YFSETQ. Trimming took off 0 bases at V and 0 bases at J, with 10 bases between the two ends. The CDR3 contains 16 residues. The CDR3 here is CASSLAGGNSNQPQHF. DNA for the CDR3: TGCGCCAGCAGCTTGGCCGGGGGGAATAGCAATCAGCCCCAGCATTTT.

CDR3 nucleotide sequence: TGTGCCAGCAGCTTGGGTAGAGCGGGAGGCTCCGAGCAGTACTTC. Its protein product is CASSLGRAGGSEQYF. The V and J genes are TRBV7-8 and TRBJ2-7; the match to TRBD2 covers 9 bases. The CDR3 has 15 residues. With 3 bases clipped from V and 6 bases from J, the junction kept 9 bases outside the gene matches. Germline V gene lookup returns CDR1 SGHVS and CDR2 FQNEAQ. The variable domain in full, completed from reference TRBV7-8 and TRBJ2-7, reads GAGVSQSPRYKVAKRGQDVALRCDPISGHVSLFWYQQALGQGPEFLTYFQNEAQLDKSGLPSDRFFAERPEGSVSTLKIQRTQQEDSAVYLCASSLGRAGGSEQYFGPGTRLTVT.

The V and J genes are TRBV12-5 and TRBJ2-2, with D perhaps TRBD2 (5 bases). Germline V gene lookup returns CDR1 LGHNT and CDR2 FRNRAP. Deletions cut 7 bases from V and 5 bases from J, with 11 bases between. The CDR3 is 13 residues long. CDR3: CASAGSGTGELFF. The CDR3 DNA reads TGTGCTAGTGCGGGGTCGGGGACCGGGGAGCTGTTTTTT.

The chain combines TRBV7-2 with TRBJ2-3, with a possible D match to TRBD2 (6 bases). The CDR3 is made up of 14 amino acids. CDR1 is SGHTA and CDR2 is FQGNSA in the germline V gene. The ends were cut back, 4 bases at V and 8 bases at J, with 16 bases in the middle. CDR3: CASSSPGEVGTQYF. CDR3 coding DNA: TGTGCCAGCAGCTCCCCGGGGGAAGTCGGTACGCAGTATTTT.

V gene TRBV18 combines with J gene TRBJ2-1; TRBD1 agrees at 8 bases. The CDR3 runs 13 residues. Germline lookup yields CDR1 KGHSH and CDR2 LQKENI. Trimming cost V 3 bases and J 8 bases; bases outside gene matches: 3. CDR3 coding DNA: TGTGCCAGCTCACCCCCGGGACAGGATGAGCAGTTCTTC. Translating gives CASSPPGQDEQFF.